This T cell receptor beta chain came from a study of blood T cell repertoires in COVID-19. Assay used: immunoSEQ multiplex PCR; TCRdb lists only in-frame clones, some missing. The table has 200,000 or so clones, roughly 88% seen once. This CDR3 is 13 amino acids long. The germline CDR1 and CDR2 sequences are MGHDK and SYGVNS. Material for sequencing was PBMCs or T cells enriched from blood (not recorded which). This receptor was identified in a woman in her thirties or forties with acute COVID-19. This chain uses TRBV25-1 with TRBJ2-1, with 7 bases fitting TRBD2. CDR3 sequence: CAGGGMGDNEQFF. The DNA of the CDR3 is TGTGCGGGGGGGGGAATGGGAGACAATGAGCAGTTCTTC.